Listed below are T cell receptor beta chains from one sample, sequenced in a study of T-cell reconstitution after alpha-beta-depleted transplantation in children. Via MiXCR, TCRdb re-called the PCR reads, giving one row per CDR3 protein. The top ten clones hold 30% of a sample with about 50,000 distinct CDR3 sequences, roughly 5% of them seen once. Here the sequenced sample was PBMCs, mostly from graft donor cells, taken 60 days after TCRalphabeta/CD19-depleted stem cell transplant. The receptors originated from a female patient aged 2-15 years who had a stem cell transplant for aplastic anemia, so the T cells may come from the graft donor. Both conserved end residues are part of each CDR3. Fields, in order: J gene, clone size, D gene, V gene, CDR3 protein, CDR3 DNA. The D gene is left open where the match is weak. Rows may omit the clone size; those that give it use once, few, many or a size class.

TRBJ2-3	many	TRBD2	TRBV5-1	CASSLGLAGAPTDTQYF	TGCGCCAGCAGCTTGGGGCTAGCGGGGGCCCCGACAGATACGCAGTATTTT
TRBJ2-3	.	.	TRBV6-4	CASSNTRSSATDTQYF	TGTGCCAGCAGTAACACCCGGAGTAGCGCCACAGATACGCAGTATTTT
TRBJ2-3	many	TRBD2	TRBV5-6	CASSPSGRTDTQYF	TGTGCCAGCAGCCCTAGCGGGAGAACAGATACGCAGTATTTT
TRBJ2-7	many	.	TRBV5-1	CASSLDGTRGPYEQYF	TGCGCCAGCAGCTTGGACGGCACCCGGGGCCCCTACGAGCAGTACTTC
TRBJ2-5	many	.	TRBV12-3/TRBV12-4	CASRKQGTGRGTQYF	TGTGCCAGCAGGAAACAGGGGACTGGCCGGGGGACCCAGTACTTC
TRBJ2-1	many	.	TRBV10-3	CASGINEQFF	TGTGCCTCTGGGATCAATGAGCAGTTCTTC
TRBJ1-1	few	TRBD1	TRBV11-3	CASSLGQYTEAFF	TGTGCCAGCAGCTTGGGACAGTACACTGAAGCTTTCTTT
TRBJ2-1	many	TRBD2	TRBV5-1	CASSPGTRVDEQFF	TGCGCCAGCAGTCCCGGGACTAGAGTCGATGAGCAGTTCTTC
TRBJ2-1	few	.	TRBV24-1	CATSDSWSSNEQLF	TGTGCCACCAGTGATTCGTGGTCTTCGAATGAGCAGCTCTTC
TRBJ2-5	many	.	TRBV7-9	CASSSVIWTGETQYF	TGTGCCAGCAGTTCGGTTATTTGGACGGGAGAGACCCAGTACTTC
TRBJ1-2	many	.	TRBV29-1	CSVARGAGEANYGYTF	TGCAGCGTAGCTCGGGGCGCAGGGGAAGCTAACTATGGCTACACCTTC
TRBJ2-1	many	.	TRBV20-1	CSARIPNSYNEQFF	TGCAGTGCTAGGATCCCTAACTCCTACAATGAGCAGTTCTTC
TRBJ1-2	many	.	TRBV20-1	CGMAANYGYTF	TGTGGCATGGCAGCTAACTATGGCTACACCTTC
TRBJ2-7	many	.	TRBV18	CASSPGYEQYF	TGTGCCAGCTCCCCCGGCTACGAGCAGTACTTC
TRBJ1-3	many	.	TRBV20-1	CSAPGGSGNTIYF	TGCAGTGCCCCAGGTGGCTCTGGAAACACCATATATTTT
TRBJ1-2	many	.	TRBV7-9	CASRRGGASGYGYTF	TGTGCCAGCAGGAGAGGGGGGGCGAGCGGCTATGGCTACACCTTC
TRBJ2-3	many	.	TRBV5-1	CASGLRDAGTDTQYF	TGCGCCAGCGGACTCCGGGATGCAGGGACAGATACGCAGTATTTT
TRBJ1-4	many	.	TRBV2	CASTAGRGNEKLFF	TGTGCCAGCACTGCGGGCCGGGGGAATGAAAAACTGTTTTTT
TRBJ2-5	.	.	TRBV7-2	CASSLVAVASGVGETQYF	TGTGCCAGCAGCTTAGTTGCCGTAGCGTCCGGGGTGGGAGAGACCCAGTACTTC
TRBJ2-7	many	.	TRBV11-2	CASSLWAVRYEQYF	TGTGCCAGCAGCTTATGGGCGGTTCGTTACGAGCAGTACTTC